This T cell receptor (beta chain) came from a study of CD8+CD57+ T cells in acquired aplastic anemia (dated by TCRdb to the late 2010s). Concerning the study at large: DNA extracted from sorted CD4+ and CD8+ cells had a mean of 3.2 ug, with a range of roughly 0.17 to 30 ug. Paper-wide results and their limitations: Although roughly 29 CD8+ CDR3 sequences were shared by patients and controls, these sequences appeared highly expressed in patients and within the immunodominant clones of patients. Patients and healthy controls showed no significant difference in CD8+ Simpson's diversity (P=0.060).

In the case of this clonotype: Its antigen is not yet known. No quality values exist for individual bases; no much larger clone is one base distant.

In this study, sorted CD4+ and CD8+ T cells from the blood of healthy subjects and of severe aplastic anemia patients had their TCR repertoires deep-sequenced. Ficoll-Paque density gradient centrifugation was used to isolate peripheral blood mononuclear cells. CD4+ and CD8+ T cells were sorted by FACS or magnetic beads before DNA extraction. Profiling of TCR beta VDJ combinations and CDR3 sequences used genomic DNA as the template. An Illumina HiSeq 2000 was used for TCR repertoire sequencing. As for the original processing: Repertoire assessment relied on Simpson's diversity index, CDR3 size and DJ length profiles, and TRBV/TRBJ rearrangement plots. Whichever DNA sequence was most abundant in the deep sequencing data was defined as the immunodominant clone. CDR3 amino acid sequences were checked for sharing across subjects and were also compared against the VDJdb database and published repertoires. The public reads were reanalyzed by TCRdb: fastp trimming at Q25, MiXCR alignment, in-frame beta chains only. Each entry merges the rows of one CDR3 protein and shows their most common DNA and genes. These V and J calls originate from TCRdb's pipeline instead of the authors' own analysis. The table for this sample lists around 250,000 distinct CDR3 sequences; roughly three fifths of them were counted only once. Around 8% of the sample comes from the top ten.

The CDR3 contains 16 residues, cysteine and phenylalanine counted. Just the 48-base CDR3 DNA is kept, in frame starting at base 1. The germline V gene (reference sequence) yields SEHNR for CDR1 and FQNEAQ for CDR2. Clipping removes 2 bases from V and 2 bases from J, with 3 as the unmatched junction base count. The V and J segments used are TRBV7-9 and TRBJ2-7; 13 nucleotides in the junction match TRBD2. Sequenced: sorted CD4+, CD8+, or CD8+CD57+ T cells (not recorded which) from PBMCs. This TCR derives from a human donor with severe aplastic anemia or a healthy control (not recorded which). The CDR3 corresponds to CASSLMGTSGAYEQYF. The base sequence is TGTGCCAGCAGCTTAATGGGGACTAGCGGGGCCTACGAGCAGTACTTC.